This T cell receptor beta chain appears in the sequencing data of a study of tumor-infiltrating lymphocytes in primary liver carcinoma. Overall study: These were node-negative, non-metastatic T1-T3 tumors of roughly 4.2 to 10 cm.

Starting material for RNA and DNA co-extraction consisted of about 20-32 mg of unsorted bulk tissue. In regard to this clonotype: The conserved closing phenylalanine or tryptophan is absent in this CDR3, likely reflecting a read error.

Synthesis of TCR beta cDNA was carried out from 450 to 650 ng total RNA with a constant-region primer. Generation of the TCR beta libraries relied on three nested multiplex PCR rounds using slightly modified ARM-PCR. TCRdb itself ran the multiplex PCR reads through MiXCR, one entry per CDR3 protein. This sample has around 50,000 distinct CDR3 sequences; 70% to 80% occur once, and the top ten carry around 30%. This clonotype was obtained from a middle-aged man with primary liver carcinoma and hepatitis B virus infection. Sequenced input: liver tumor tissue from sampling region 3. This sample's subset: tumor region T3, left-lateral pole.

This CDR3 is CAVGGQQLFYEQYI. The CDR3 DNA reads TGTGCCGTCGGGGGACAGCAGCTTTTCTACGAGCAGTACATC. This sequence joins TRBV6-6 and TRBJ2-7; tentatively, D is TRBD1 (7 bases). Germline V gene sequence: CDR1 MNHNY, CDR2 SVGAGI (reference sequence). The CDR3 consists of 14 residues. V lost 11 bases to trimming and J lost 3 bases, with 20 bases between them.